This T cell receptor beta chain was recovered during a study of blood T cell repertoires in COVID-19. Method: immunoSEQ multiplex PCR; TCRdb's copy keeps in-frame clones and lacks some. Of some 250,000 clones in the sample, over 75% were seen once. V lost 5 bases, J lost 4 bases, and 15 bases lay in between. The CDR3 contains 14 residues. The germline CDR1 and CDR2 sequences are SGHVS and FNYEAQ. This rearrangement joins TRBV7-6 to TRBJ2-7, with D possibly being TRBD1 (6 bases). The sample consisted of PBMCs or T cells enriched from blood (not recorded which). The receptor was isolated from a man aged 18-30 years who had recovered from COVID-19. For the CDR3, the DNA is TGTGCCAGCAGCGCATTGGACAGACAATACGAGCAGTACTTC. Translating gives CASSALDRQYEQYF.